These T cell receptor beta chains were read from a single sample in a study of spatial heterogeneity in lung cancer. TCRdb analysed the 5' RACE reads with MiXCR anew, one entry per CDR3 protein. The sample records about 95,000 distinct CDR3 sequences, around 10% being singletons. Sequencing was performed on PBMCs, taken at surgery. Every receptor here comes from a male donor with early-stage non-small cell lung cancer. CDR3s include the opening cysteine and the closing phenylalanine or tryptophan. Each record gives: D gene, V gene, J gene, clone size, CDR3 protein, CDR3 DNA. D genes are given only for firm matches. Clone size is given for some rows only: seen once, a few or many times, or a class if the clone is expanded.

.,TRBV12-3/TRBV12-4,TRBJ2-7,.,CASSFGLINEQYF,TGTGCCAGCAGTTTTGGACTTATCAACGAGCAGTACTTC
TRBD2,TRBV6-5,TRBJ2-3,many,CASSYSGGGAADTQYF,TGTGCCAGCAGTTACTCCGGCGGGGGGGCAGCAGATACGCAGTATTTT
TRBD1,TRBV7-9,TRBJ1-2,many,CASSFSGQGDYGYTF,TGTGCCAGCAGCTTCTCTGGACAGGGCGACTATGGCTACACCTTC
TRBD1,TRBV28,TRBJ1-5,many,CASSFGGQGQPQHF,TGTGCCAGCAGTTTCGGGGGACAGGGACAGCCCCAGCATTTT
TRBD2,TRBV7-2,TRBJ2-1,few,CASSLAPSGGYNEQFF,TGTGCCAGCAGCTTAGCGCCTAGCGGGGGCTACAATGAGCAGTTCTTC
.,TRBV5-1,TRBJ2-7,few,CASSLERTGEQYF,TGCGCCAGCAGCTTGGAAAGGACGGGAGAGCAGTACTTC
TRBD2,TRBV2,TRBJ2-7,few,CASRGGGFPSYEQYF,TGTGCCAGCAGGGGCGGGGGTTTCCCCTCCTACGAGCAGTACTTC
.,TRBV6-1,TRBJ1-2,many,CASSEAGLGYGYTF,TGTGCCAGCAGTGAAGCGGGACTGGGCTATGGCTACACCTTC
.,TRBV2,TRBJ2-5,.,CASSGDSQETQYF,TGTGCCAGCAGTGGGGACTCCCAAGAGACCCAGTACTTC
.,TRBV29-1,TRBJ2-1,many,CSSSYNEQFF,TGCTCCTCCTCCTACAATGAGCAGTTCTTC
.,TRBV6-2/TRBV6-3,TRBJ2-7,many,CASSYLRPRDPRYEQYF,TGTGCCAGCAGTTACTTGAGACCCCGGGATCCACGCTACGAGCAGTACTTC
TRBD1,TRBV7-2,TRBJ1-6,few,CASSFGQGASPLHF,TGTGCCAGCAGCTTCGGACAGGGGGCTTCACCCCTCCACTTT
TRBD1,TRBV12-3/TRBV12-4,TRBJ2-7,many,CASSRTGGYEQYF,TGTGCCAGCAGTCGGACAGGGGGCTACGAGCAGTACTTC
.,TRBV2,TRBJ2-5,.,CASIRSQGHQETQYF,TGTGCCAGCATAAGGTCACAGGGCCACCAAGAGACCCAGTACTTC
.,TRBV5-1,TRBJ2-2,few,CASSPGASTGELFF,TGCGCCAGCAGCCCCGGGGCCAGCACCGGGGAGCTGTTTTTT
TRBD2,TRBV7-2,TRBJ2-1,many,CASSARSGGAVEQFF,TGTGCCAGCAGCGCTCGTAGCGGGGGGGCGGTTGAGCAGTTCTTC
.,TRBV7-3,TRBJ2-7,.,CASSPTGAGEQYF,TGTGCCAGCAGCCCCACGGGGGCGGGGGAGCAGTACTTC
.,TRBV29-1,TRBJ1-1,many,CSAVQGPTEAFF,TGCAGCGCTGTGCAGGGCCCCACTGAAGCTTTCTTT
.,TRBV20-1,TRBJ2-1,.,CSARVDEQFF,TGCAGTGCTAGGGTAGATGAGCAGTTCTTC
.,TRBV15,TRBJ2-7,many,CATSRAGTTYEQYF,TGTGCCACCAGCAGAGCCGGGACCACCTACGAGCAGTACTTC
.,TRBV7-2,TRBJ2-3,few,CASSLAGGASAWDTQYF,TGTGCCAGCAGCTTAGCCGGAGGGGCTTCGGCTTGGGATACGCAGTATTTT
TRBD1,TRBV9,TRBJ2-7,.,CASSTGQGKYEQYF,TGTGCCAGCAGCACAGGACAGGGTAAATACGAGCAGTACTTC
TRBD1,TRBV7-2,TRBJ1-1,.,CASSMTGGDTEAFF,TGTGCCAGCAGCATGACAGGGGGAGATACTGAAGCTTTCTTT
.,TRBV10-3,TRBJ2-7,many,CAISESGAPYEQYF,TGTGCCATCAGTGAGTCTGGGGCCCCCTACGAGCAGTACTTC
.,TRBV6-6,TRBJ1-5,once,CASSTGQPQHF,TGTGCCAGCAGTACAGGTCAGCCCCAGCATTTT
TRBD1,TRBV27,TRBJ2-1,.,CASSPPDRGYSYNEQFF,TGTGCCAGCAGTCCCCCGGACAGGGGTTACTCCTACAATGAGCAGTTCTTC
.,TRBV29-1,TRBJ2-1,few,CSVEGRSYNEQFF,TGCAGCGTTGAAGGACGGTCTTACAATGAGCAGTTCTTC
.,TRBV9,TRBJ2-3,.,CASSGRTADTQYF,TGTGCCAGCAGCGGCAGGACCGCAGATACGCAGTATTTT
.,TRBV28,TRBJ2-1,many,CASSLSGGGLGYEQFF,TGTGCCAGCAGTCTGTCTGGGGGCGGCTTAGGCTATGAGCAGTTCTTC
.,TRBV6-4,TRBJ2-3,once,CASSDLGRSTDTQYF,TGTGCCAGCAGTGATCTGGGACGCAGCACAGATACGCAGTATTTT
.,TRBV29-1,TRBJ1-2,many,CSASSAYGYTF,TGCAGCGCTTCCTCGGCCTATGGCTACACCTTC
.,TRBV29-1,TRBJ2-5,many,CSTDRSETQYF,TGCAGCACCGACAGGTCAGAGACCCAGTACTTC
TRBD1,TRBV29-1,TRBJ2-7,few,CSADLQGAHEQYF,TGCAGCGCCGACTTACAGGGGGCCCACGAGCAGTACTTC
TRBD2,TRBV6-1,TRBJ2-1,.,CASSENSGRAQEQFF,TGTGCCAGCAGTGAAAATAGCGGGAGGGCCCAGGAGCAGTTCTTC
.,TRBV5-1,TRBJ1-2,many,CASSLPGSSNYGYTF,TGCGCCAGCAGCCTTCCAGGGTCGTCTAACTATGGCTACACCTTC
TRBD1,TRBV18,TRBJ1-5,many,CASSLNRGGDQPQHF,TGTGCCAGCTCACTAAACAGGGGAGGAGATCAGCCCCAGCATTTT
TRBD1,TRBV5-1,TRBJ1-2,many,CASSPDRVRGYTF,TGCGCCAGCAGCCCGGACAGGGTGAGGGGCTACACCTTC
TRBD2,TRBV5-4,TRBJ2-4,many,CASSSGLVKLNIQYF,TGTGCCAGCAGCTCCGGACTAGTGAAGTTAAACATTCAGTACTTC
.,TRBV29-1,TRBJ2-3,few,CSVESSASDTQYF,TGCAGCGTTGAAAGTTCCGCATCAGATACGCAGTATTTT
TRBD2,TRBV20-1,TRBJ2-3,few,CSARDPTSGTDTQYF,TGCAGTGCTAGAGATCCCACTAGCGGCACAGATACGCAGTATTTT
.,TRBV6-1,TRBJ1-4,few,CASSPRHTTNEKLFF,TGTGCCAGCAGTCCCAGACATACAACTAATGAAAAACTGTTTTTT
TRBD1,TRBV20-1,TRBJ2-7,many,CSARDRRGRYEQYF,TGCAGTGCTAGAGATCGCAGGGGGCGTTACGAGCAGTACTTC
TRBD1,TRBV2,TRBJ1-2,.,CASRGQGSNYGYTF,TGTGCCAGCAGGGGACAGGGGAGTAACTATGGCTACACCTTC
.,TRBV5-1,TRBJ1-4,.,CASSLEGRKSEKLFF,TGCGCCAGCAGCTTGGAGGGAAGGAAGTCGGAAAAACTGTTTTTT
.,TRBV25-1,TRBJ2-4,few,CASSASGPGKANIQYF,TGTGCCAGCAGTGCATCAGGGCCAGGGAAGGCAAACATTCAGTACTTC
TRBD2,TRBV10-1,TRBJ2-7,many,CASTSSGKGEQYF,TGCGCCAGCACGTCGAGCGGGAAAGGCGAGCAGTACTTC
TRBD2,TRBV7-7,TRBJ2-3,few,CASSLTSGGDTQYF,TGTGCCAGCAGCTTGACTAGCGGGGGAGATACGCAGTATTTT
.,TRBV20-1,TRBJ2-7,.,CKSTGRSDLPPYEQYF,TGCAAATCGACAGGGAGGTCGGACCTTCCCCCCTACGAGCAGTACTTC
TRBD1,TRBV4-3,TRBJ2-5,.,CASSQSQGDQETQYF,TGCGCCAGCAGCCAATCACAGGGGGACCAAGAGACCCAGTACTTC
.,TRBV28,TRBJ2-6,many,CASSLVRAGANVLTF,TGTGCCAGCAGTTTAGTCCGGGCTGGGGCCAACGTCCTGACTTTC
.,TRBV3-1,TRBJ1-6,.,CASSHRAGDSPLHF,TGTGCCAGCAGCCACAGGGCTGGCGATTCACCCCTCCACTTT
TRBD2,TRBV2,TRBJ2-3,few,CASSYRGRTSVPTDTQYF,TGTGCCAGCAGTTACCGGGGGAGGACTAGCGTACCCACAGATACGCAGTATTTT